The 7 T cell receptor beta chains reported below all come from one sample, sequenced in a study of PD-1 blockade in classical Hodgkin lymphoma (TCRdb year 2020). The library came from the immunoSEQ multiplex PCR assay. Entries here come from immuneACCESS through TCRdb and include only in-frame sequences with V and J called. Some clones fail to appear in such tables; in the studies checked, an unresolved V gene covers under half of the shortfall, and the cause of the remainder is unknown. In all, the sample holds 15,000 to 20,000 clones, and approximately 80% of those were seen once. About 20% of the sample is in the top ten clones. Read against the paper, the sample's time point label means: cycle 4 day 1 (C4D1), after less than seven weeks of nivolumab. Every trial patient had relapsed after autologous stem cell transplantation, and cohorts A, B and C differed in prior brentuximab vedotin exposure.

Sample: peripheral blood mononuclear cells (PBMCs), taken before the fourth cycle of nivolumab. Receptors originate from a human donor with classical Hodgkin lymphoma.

Here the CDR3 reads CAWSGQRFSSETQYF. As DNA, the CDR3 is TGTGCCTGGAGCGGACAGAGGTTCAGTTCGGAGACCCAGTACTTC. J is TRBJ2-5 and V is TRBV30; D is perhaps TRBD1 (6 bases). The CDR3 extends over 15 amino acids. V shed 3 bases and J shed 5 bases, with 19 bases lying between them. Germline CDR1 is GTSNPN and CDR2 is SVGIG (reference sequence).

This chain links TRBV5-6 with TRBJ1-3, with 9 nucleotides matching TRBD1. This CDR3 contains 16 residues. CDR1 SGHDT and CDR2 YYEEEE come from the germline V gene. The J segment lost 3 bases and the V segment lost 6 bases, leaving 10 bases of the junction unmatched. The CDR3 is CASTFISTGGGNTIYF. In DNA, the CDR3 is TGTGCCAGCACCTTCATATCGACAGGGGGTGGAAACACCATATATTTT.

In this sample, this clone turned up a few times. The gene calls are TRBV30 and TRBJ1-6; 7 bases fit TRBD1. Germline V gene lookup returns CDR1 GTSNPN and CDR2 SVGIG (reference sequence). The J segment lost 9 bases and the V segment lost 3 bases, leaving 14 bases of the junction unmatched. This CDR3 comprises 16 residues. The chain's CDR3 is CAWSGWRAGGSSPLHF. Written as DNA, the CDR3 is TGTGCCTGGAGCGGATGGAGGGCAGGGGGTAGTTCACCCCTCCACTTT.

This CDR3 reads CAWRRGQNQPQHF. The CDR3 nucleotides read TGTGCCTGGAGACGAGGTCAGAATCAGCCCCAGCATTTT. This chain connects TRBV30 to TRBJ1-5; D is unclear. Trimming stripped 3 bases from V and 4 bases from J, with 10 bases between. This CDR3 has 13 residues. The V gene's germline CDR1 is GTSNPN and CDR2 SVGIG (reference sequence).

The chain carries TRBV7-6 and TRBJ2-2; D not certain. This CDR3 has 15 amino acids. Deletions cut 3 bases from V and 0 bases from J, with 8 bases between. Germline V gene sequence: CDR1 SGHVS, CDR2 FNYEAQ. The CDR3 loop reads CASSFVGTNTGELFF. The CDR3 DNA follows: TGTGCCAGCAGCTTCGTAGGGACGAACACCGGGGAGCTGTTTTTT.

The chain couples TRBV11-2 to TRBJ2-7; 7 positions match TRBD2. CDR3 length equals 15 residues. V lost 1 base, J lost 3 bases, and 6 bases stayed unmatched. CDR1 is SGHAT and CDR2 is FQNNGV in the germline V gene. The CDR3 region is CASSLVLAGVYEQYF. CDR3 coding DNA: TGTGCCAGCAGCTTAGTTCTCGCGGGAGTCTACGAGCAGTACTTC.

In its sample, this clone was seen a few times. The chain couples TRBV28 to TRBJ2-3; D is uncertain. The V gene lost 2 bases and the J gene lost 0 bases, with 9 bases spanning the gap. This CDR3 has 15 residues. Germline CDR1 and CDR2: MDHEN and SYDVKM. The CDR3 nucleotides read TGTGCCAGCAGTTTACTTAGCAGTAGCACAGATACGCAGTATTTT. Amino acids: CASSLLSSSTDTQYF.